Reported below is one T cell receptor beta chain. The source of the sample is a study of blood T cell repertoires in COVID-19. Clones were sequenced by immunoSEQ multiplex PCR, and TCRdb holds only the in-frame ones, with some missing. The repertoire holds fewer than 40,000 clones, with nearly 90% as singletons. V trimming: 8 bases; J trimming: 6 bases; junction bases outside the gene matches: 7. CDR1 and CDR2 from the germline V gene are KGHSH and LQKENI. The CDR3 runs 13 residues. Specimen: peripheral blood. The J gene is TRBJ1-5, the V gene TRBV18; TRBD1 aligns across 7 bases. The TCR originated in a man between 65 and 85 years old with active COVID-19. The CDR3 sequence is CASMTGLGQPQHF. Here the CDR3 DNA reads TGTGCCAGCATGACAGGGTTGGGTCAGCCCCAGCATTTT.